This T cell receptor (beta chain) came from a study of cytomegalovirus exposure and HLA in healthy donors. Germline lookup yields CDR1 SGHDN and CDR2 FVKESK. This CDR3 comprises 16 residues. The germline V and J ends were trimmed by 3 bases and 9 bases, with 21 bases remaining between them. Amplification used 60 Vbeta primers and 13 Jbeta primers. Generated by immunoSEQ multiplex PCR, the TCRdb table keeps only in-frame clones and is missing some. The sample lists approximately 140,000 clones, about 85% occurring once. The sequence came from a boy aged 5 to 17 in good health and CMV-seronegative. The J gene is TRBJ2-1, the V gene TRBV14; D perhaps matches TRBD1 (6 bases). The sequencing sample was made of PBMCs. CDR3 amino acids: CASSQSWDIKFSEQFF. CDR3 sequence (DNA): TGTGCCAGCAGCCAGAGCTGGGACATCAAGTTTAGTGAGCAGTTCTTC. Together with reference TRBV14 and TRBJ2-1, the CDR3 gives the full variable domain: EAGVTQFPSHSVIEKGQTVTLRCDPISGHDNLYWYRRVMGKEIKFLLHFVKESKQDESGMPNNRFLAERTGGTYSTLKVQPAELEDSGVYFCASSQSWDIKFSEQFFGPGTRLTVL.